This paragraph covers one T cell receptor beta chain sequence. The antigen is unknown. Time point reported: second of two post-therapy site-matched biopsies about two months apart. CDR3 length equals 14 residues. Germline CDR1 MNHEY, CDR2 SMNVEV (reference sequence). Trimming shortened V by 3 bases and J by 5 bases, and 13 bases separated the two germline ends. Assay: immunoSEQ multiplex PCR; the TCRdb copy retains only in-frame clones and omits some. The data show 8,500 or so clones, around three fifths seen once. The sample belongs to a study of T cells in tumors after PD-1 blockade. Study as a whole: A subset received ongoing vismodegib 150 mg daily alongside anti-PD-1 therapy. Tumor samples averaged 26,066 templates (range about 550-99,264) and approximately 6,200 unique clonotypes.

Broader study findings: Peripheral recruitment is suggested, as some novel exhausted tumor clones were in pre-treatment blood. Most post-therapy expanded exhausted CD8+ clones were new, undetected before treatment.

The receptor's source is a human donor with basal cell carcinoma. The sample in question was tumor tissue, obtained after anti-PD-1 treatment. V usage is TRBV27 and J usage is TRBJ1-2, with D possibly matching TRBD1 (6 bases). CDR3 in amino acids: CASSLGGQPYGYTF. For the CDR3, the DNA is TGTGCCAGCAGTTTGGGGGGGCAGCCGTATGGCTACACCTTC.